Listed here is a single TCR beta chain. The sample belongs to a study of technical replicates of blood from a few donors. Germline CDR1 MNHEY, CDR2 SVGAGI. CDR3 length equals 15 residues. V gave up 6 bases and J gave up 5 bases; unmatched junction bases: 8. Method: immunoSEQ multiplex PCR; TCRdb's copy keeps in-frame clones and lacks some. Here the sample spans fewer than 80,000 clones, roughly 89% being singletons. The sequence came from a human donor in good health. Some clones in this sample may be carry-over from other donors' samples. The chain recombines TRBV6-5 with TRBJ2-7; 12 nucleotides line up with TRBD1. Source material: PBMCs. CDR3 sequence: CASRYGTGGMDEQYF. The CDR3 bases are TGTGCCAGCAGATACGGGACAGGGGGCATGGACGAGCAGTACTTC.